This T cell receptor (beta chain) derives from a study of post-analysis software for immune sequencing data. Study as a whole: Relapsing-remitting, secondary progressive and progressive-relapsing forms made up the multiple sclerosis disease courses.

Whole-study results and caveats: Among about 5 TRBV segments more frequent in patients than controls were TRBV5-6, TRBV5-1 and TRBV20-1. Same-batch preparations were strongly co-clustered by F measure. Significantly lower normalized Chao1 diversity was seen in multiple sclerosis patients than in controls.

Germline V gene lookup returns CDR1 GTSNPN and CDR2 SVGIG (reference sequence). The CDR3 is 13 amino acids. Sequencing libraries made from TCR beta cDNA carried unique molecular identifiers. The authors obtained 500,000 to 600,000 cDNA molecules from roughly 1.1 to 9.2 million T cells. MiXCR, run by TCRdb on the PCR reads, gives a single entry per CDR3 protein. The sample gives roughly 180,000 distinct CDR3 sequences, roughly 31% of which show up once; approximately 1.6% is in the top ten. For this clonotype: Antigen unknown. The junction differs from germline at one of its ends, possibly a read error.

The chain uses TRBV30 and TRBJ2-7; weak D call: TRBD2 (5 bases). Sequencing was performed on blood. The receptor was derived from a girl aged 5 to 17 with multiple sclerosis. This chain's CDR3 is CAWSDGTDYEQDF. DNA for the CDR3: TGTGCCTGGAGTGACGGCACAGACTACGAGCAGGACTTC.